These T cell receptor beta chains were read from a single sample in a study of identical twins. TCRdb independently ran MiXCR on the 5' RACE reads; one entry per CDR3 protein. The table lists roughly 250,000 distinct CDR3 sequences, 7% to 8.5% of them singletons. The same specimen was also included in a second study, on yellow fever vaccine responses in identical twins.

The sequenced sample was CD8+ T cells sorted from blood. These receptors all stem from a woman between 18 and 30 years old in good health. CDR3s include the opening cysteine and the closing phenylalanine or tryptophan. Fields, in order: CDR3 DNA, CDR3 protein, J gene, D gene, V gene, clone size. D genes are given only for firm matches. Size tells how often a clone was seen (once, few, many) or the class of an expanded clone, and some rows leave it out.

cdr3_nt: TGCAGTGCTAGAGAACGGAGCTCCTACGAGCAGTACTTC
cdr3_aa: CSARERSSYEQYF
j_call: TRBJ2-7
d_call: .
v_call: TRBV20-1
clone_size: many

cdr3_nt: TGCAGTGCAAACAGGTTGGGGCAGCCCCAGCATTTT
cdr3_aa: CSANRLGQPQHF
j_call: TRBJ1-5
d_call: .
v_call: TRBV20-1
clone_size: many

cdr3_nt: TGTGCCAGCAGTGGAACAACCAATGAGCAGTTCTTC
cdr3_aa: CASSGTTNEQFF
j_call: TRBJ2-1
d_call: .
v_call: TRBV2
clone_size: many

cdr3_nt: TGTGCCAGCAGTACAACAGGATCCTACGAGCAGTACTTC
cdr3_aa: CASSTTGSYEQYF
j_call: TRBJ2-7
d_call: .
v_call: TRBV6-1
clone_size: many

cdr3_nt: TGTGCCAGCAGTGAACCCGTACCCGGGGAGCTGTTTTTT
cdr3_aa: CASSEPVPGELFF
j_call: TRBJ2-2
d_call: .
v_call: TRBV25-1
clone_size: many

cdr3_nt: TGTGCCAGCAGTTACCTAGCGGGGGGTACCCTGAGCACAGATACGCAGTATTTT
cdr3_aa: CASSYLAGGTLSTDTQYF
j_call: TRBJ2-3
d_call: TRBD2
v_call: TRBV6-5
clone_size: .

cdr3_nt: TGCAGTGCTAGAGATATATCAGGGCTAGCGGGAGGGGAGCAGTTCTTC
cdr3_aa: CSARDISGLAGGEQFF
j_call: TRBJ2-1
d_call: TRBD2
v_call: TRBV20-1
clone_size: .

cdr3_nt: TGTGCCACCAGCAGAGCGGAGGGCCAAGACACCTTC
cdr3_aa: CATSRAEGQDTF
j_call: TRBJ1-2
d_call: .
v_call: TRBV15
clone_size: few

cdr3_nt: TGTGCCAGCAGCTTAGTACAGGGAAATTCACCCCTCCACTTT
cdr3_aa: CASSLVQGNSPLHF
j_call: TRBJ1-6
d_call: .
v_call: TRBV7-9
clone_size: few

cdr3_nt: TGTGCCATCAGTGATCCCGGGACAGGGGTCCCAGATACGCAGTATTTT
cdr3_aa: CAISDPGTGVPDTQYF
j_call: TRBJ2-3
d_call: TRBD1
v_call: TRBV10-3
clone_size: .

cdr3_nt: TGCAGCGTTTTCGGGCGCGCGGGAGCTTTCTTT
cdr3_aa: CSVFGRAGAFF
j_call: TRBJ1-1
d_call: .
v_call: TRBV29-1
clone_size: .

cdr3_nt: TGCAGTGCTAGAGACCCGGACAGGCCCTCCTACGAGCAGTACTTC
cdr3_aa: CSARDPDRPSYEQYF
j_call: TRBJ2-7
d_call: TRBD1
v_call: TRBV20-1
clone_size: many

cdr3_nt: TGTGCCAGCAGTTTGGGCCAGGGGGCGCTGACTGAAGCTTTCTTT
cdr3_aa: CASSLGQGALTEAFF
j_call: TRBJ1-1
d_call: TRBD1
v_call: TRBV12-3/TRBV12-4
clone_size: few

cdr3_nt: TGTGCCAGCAGCTTGAGGCAGAACACCGGGGAGCTGTTTTTT
cdr3_aa: CASSLRQNTGELFF
j_call: TRBJ2-2
d_call: .
v_call: TRBV5-8
clone_size: few

cdr3_nt: TGTGCCACCCTAAGGGAGGGGGCAGATACGCAGTATTTT
cdr3_aa: CATLREGADTQYF
j_call: TRBJ2-3
d_call: .
v_call: TRBV12-3/TRBV12-4
clone_size: .

cdr3_nt: TGTGCCAGCAGCGAGGGACAGGGACATGACACTGAAGCTTTCTTT
cdr3_aa: CASSEGQGHDTEAFF
j_call: TRBJ1-1
d_call: TRBD1
v_call: TRBV7-6
clone_size: few

cdr3_nt: TGCAGCGTTGATTCCCCAACTAGCGGAGGTCTTGAGCAGTACTTC
cdr3_aa: CSVDSPTSGGLEQYF
j_call: TRBJ2-7
d_call: TRBD2
v_call: TRBV29-1
clone_size: few

cdr3_nt: TGTGCCAGCGTTTACGGGCGTGACGGCTACACCTTC
cdr3_aa: CASVYGRDGYTF
j_call: TRBJ1-2
d_call: .
v_call: TRBV12-3/TRBV12-4
clone_size: many

cdr3_nt: TGTGCCAGCAGTTCGGGGCGGGAGGCTACCTACGAGCAGTACTTC
cdr3_aa: CASSSGREATYEQYF
j_call: TRBJ2-7
d_call: TRBD2
v_call: TRBV12-3/TRBV12-4
clone_size: .

cdr3_nt: TGTGCCACACAAGGACTAGGTGGGAATGAGCAGTTCTTC
cdr3_aa: CATQGLGGNEQFF
j_call: TRBJ2-1
d_call: TRBD2
v_call: TRBV24-1
clone_size: many

cdr3_nt: TGTGCCAGTGAGACCGGGACAGACCCATCTGGGGCCAACGTCCTGACTTTC
cdr3_aa: CASETGTDPSGANVLTF
j_call: TRBJ2-6
d_call: TRBD1
v_call: TRBV2
clone_size: few

cdr3_nt: TGTGCCAGCAGCAGCCACGACAAACATGAAGCTTTCTTT
cdr3_aa: CASSSHDKHEAFF
j_call: TRBJ1-1
d_call: .
v_call: TRBV21-1
clone_size: few

cdr3_nt: TGTGCCAGCAGTTCCGCGGGGCGGACATACTACGAGCAGTACTTC
cdr3_aa: CASSSAGRTYYEQYF
j_call: TRBJ2-7
d_call: .
v_call: TRBV28
clone_size: few

cdr3_nt: TGTGCCAGCAGTCCCCAAATGAGGGACATTCAGTACTTC
cdr3_aa: CASSPQMRDIQYF
j_call: TRBJ2-4
d_call: .
v_call: TRBV27
clone_size: few

cdr3_nt: TGTGCCAGCGGTCTCCAGGGAGCAGAGACCCAGTACTTC
cdr3_aa: CASGLQGAETQYF
j_call: TRBJ2-5
d_call: .
v_call: TRBV6-1
clone_size: many

cdr3_nt: TGTGCCATCCCTAGGGCGGGAGTTTTGGGCAATGAGCAGTTCTTC
cdr3_aa: CAIPRAGVLGNEQFF
j_call: TRBJ2-1
d_call: TRBD2
v_call: TRBV10-3
clone_size: many

cdr3_nt: TGCGCCAGCAGCCAAGAAGAGGGGTCAGAGACCCAGTACTTC
cdr3_aa: CASSQEEGSETQYF
j_call: TRBJ2-5
d_call: .
v_call: TRBV4-1
clone_size: .

cdr3_nt: TGTGCCACCAGCAGAGTAGCGGGGAACACAGATACGCAGTATTTT
cdr3_aa: CATSRVAGNTDTQYF
j_call: TRBJ2-3
d_call: TRBD2
v_call: TRBV15
clone_size: many

cdr3_nt: TGTGCCAGCAGTTTGTCGGTCCCCCTAGCCAAAAACATTCAGTACTTC
cdr3_aa: CASSLSVPLAKNIQYF
j_call: TRBJ2-4
d_call: .
v_call: TRBV27
clone_size: many

cdr3_nt: TGCAGTGCTTGGGGTGGTTATAGCAATCAGCCCCAGCATTTT
cdr3_aa: CSAWGGYSNQPQHF
j_call: TRBJ1-5
d_call: .
v_call: TRBV20-1
clone_size: .

cdr3_nt: TGTGCCAGCAGTTACAAGTTTCTTGGCTACACCTTC
cdr3_aa: CASSYKFLGYTF
j_call: TRBJ1-2
d_call: .
v_call: TRBV6-2/TRBV6-3
clone_size: few

cdr3_nt: TGTGCCAGCAGCTACGAGGGATGGAGCGTTAATGAGCAGTTCTTC
cdr3_aa: CASSYEGWSVNEQFF
j_call: TRBJ2-1
d_call: .
v_call: TRBV14
clone_size: many

cdr3_nt: TGTGCCAGCAGTGCCCCGACTGTTGACAATGAGCAGTTCTTC
cdr3_aa: CASSAPTVDNEQFF
j_call: TRBJ2-1
d_call: .
v_call: TRBV2
clone_size: few

cdr3_nt: TGTGCTACTGGGACAGGGGTCACCGATACGCAGTATTTT
cdr3_aa: CATGTGVTDTQYF
j_call: TRBJ2-3
d_call: TRBD1
v_call: TRBV12-5
clone_size: .

cdr3_nt: TGTGCCAGCAGTGGGCCAGGACTGTACGAGCAGTACTTC
cdr3_aa: CASSGPGLYEQYF
j_call: TRBJ2-7
d_call: .
v_call: TRBV25-1
clone_size: .

cdr3_nt: TGCGCCAGCACCCCAGACAGGGCCACTGAAGCTTTCTTT
cdr3_aa: CASTPDRATEAFF
j_call: TRBJ1-1
d_call: TRBD1
v_call: TRBV10-2
clone_size: many

cdr3_nt: TGCAGCGTTGACGAACTAGCGGGGCAGAAAGACACAGATACGCAGTATTTT
cdr3_aa: CSVDELAGQKDTDTQYF
j_call: TRBJ2-3
d_call: TRBD2
v_call: TRBV29-1
clone_size: few

cdr3_nt: TGCAGTGCTAGAGATGGTACGCGGTACGAGCAGTACTTC
cdr3_aa: CSARDGTRYEQYF
j_call: TRBJ2-7
d_call: .
v_call: TRBV20-1
clone_size: many

cdr3_nt: TGTGCCAGCAGTGTCAGGGTTGAGACCTACGAGCAGTACTTC
cdr3_aa: CASSVRVETYEQYF
j_call: TRBJ2-7
d_call: .
v_call: TRBV2
clone_size: few

cdr3_nt: TGTGCCAGCAGCCAAACAAGTCCCGGGGAGCTGTTTTTT
cdr3_aa: CASSQTSPGELFF
j_call: TRBJ2-2
d_call: .
v_call: TRBV6-1
clone_size: .

cdr3_nt: TGTGCCAGCAGCCCTAAGACAGACAACACTGAAGCTTTCTTT
cdr3_aa: CASSPKTDNTEAFF
j_call: TRBJ1-1
d_call: .
v_call: TRBV7-9
clone_size: few

cdr3_nt: TGTGCCAGCAGCCAAGAGAGCGGACAGCAGAACACTGAAGCTTTCTTT
cdr3_aa: CASSQESGQQNTEAFF
j_call: TRBJ1-1
d_call: .
v_call: TRBV3-1
clone_size: few

cdr3_nt: TGTGCCAGCAGTAAAGGGCCTCCTGGTACTGAAGCTTTCTTT
cdr3_aa: CASSKGPPGTEAFF
j_call: TRBJ1-1
d_call: .
v_call: TRBV6-1
clone_size: .

cdr3_nt: TGTGCCAGCAGTGGAAACAGGGGGCGGGTCAATGAGCAGTTCTTC
cdr3_aa: CASSGNRGRVNEQFF
j_call: TRBJ2-1
d_call: TRBD1
v_call: TRBV12-3/TRBV12-4
clone_size: many